This T cell receptor (beta chain) was observed in a study of T cell responses to AZD1222 COVID-19 vaccine (TCRdb year 2021). The study in broad terms: AZD1222 recipients with second doses at about 4 weeks or about 12 weeks were pooled, because spike-specific TCR depth and breadth did not differ between schedules. TCR sequencing was performed for 230 to 250 trial participants, of whom about 200 were given two doses of AZD1222 and approximately 25 were given two doses of MenACWY control vaccine. Trial participants were enrolled by age into subgroups of 18-55, 56-69 and 70-plus years, and about 150, 27 and 61 TCR-sequenced participants, respectively, were included in these subgroups. Paper-wide results and their limitations: Vaccine-associated CD4 TCRs spanned the whole spike protein, with dominant responses in regions 160-218 and 743-854. After two AZD1222 doses, both the breadth and the depth of spike-specific TCRs were significantly higher than at day 0 and than in MenACWY recipients. Reportedly, almost half of the unique spike-specific TCRs recognized epitopes lying outside the regions that are mutated in the B.1.351 and B.1.1.7 variants. Participants were mostly white British and included more females than males, and it was suggested by the authors that clonal diversity may have been underestimated. Conclusions about previously exposed vaccinees were limited because only 6 or 7 AZD1222 recipients were SARS-CoV-2 seropositive at baseline. Because no day 14 peak-response samples were available, the repertoires could be characterized only after the peak T cell response. The 56-69-year group was small, and its depth increase did not reach significance, likely because of low power.

The label giving this sample's time point can be read as: baseline before first vaccination. The vaccinee samples were drawn from two UK trials, COV001 and COV002, one of which was a single-blind randomized controlled phase 2/3 trial testing AZD1222 (ChAdOx1 nCoV-19) in healthy adults. For TCRbeta chain sequencing, PBMC samples from trial participants were taken at day 0 and at day 28 after the second dose. For CDR1 and CDR2, the germline V gene lists KGHDR and SFDVKD. From the cysteine through the phenylalanine, the CDR3 covers 13 amino acids. Solely the CDR3 DNA is kept, with 39 bases framed from the first base. V was cut back by 4 bases and J by 1 base, leaving a gap of 6 bases between them. The CDR3 regions of human TCRbeta chains were analyzed by immunosequencing. The published analysis was carried out like this. TCRs in the repertoires were compared against a reference library of SARS-CoV-2-specific TCRs that had been generated with the MIRA antigen-specificity platform. Breadth was defined as the fraction of unique TCRs that were SARS-CoV-2-associated, and depth was defined as the fraction of total T cells that were SARS-CoV-2-associated. Using the MIRA data, each spike-specific TCR was assigned both to the spike region to which the TCR was reactive and to a CD4 or CD8 class. Log10-transformed breadth and depth values were compared by one-way ANOVA with Sidak's multiple comparisons tests. Imported from immuneACCESS, the table was reduced by TCRdb to in-frame sequences with V and J called. These copies leave out some clones; in studies compared against another copy, an unresolved V gene accounts for under half, and the cause of the remainder is not known. V and J calls and clone size come straight from that table; D and trimming were deduced from the DNA. The sample table holds approximately 160,000 clones, of which approximately 93% were seen once. Approximately 0.97% of the sample rests with the top ten.

To note about this clone: Its antigen is still unknown. No clone much larger than this one lies a single base away; base qualities are absent.

This sequence uses TRBV24-1 and TRBJ1-2; the D segment could be TRBD1, given 5 matching bases. This receptor was obtained from an adult in good health. The input for sequencing was peripheral blood, taken on day 0 of AZD1222 vaccination. The CDR3 has the sequence CATSDGHNYGYTF. The DNA sequence follows: TGTGCCACCAGTGACGGACATAACTATGGCTACACCTTC.